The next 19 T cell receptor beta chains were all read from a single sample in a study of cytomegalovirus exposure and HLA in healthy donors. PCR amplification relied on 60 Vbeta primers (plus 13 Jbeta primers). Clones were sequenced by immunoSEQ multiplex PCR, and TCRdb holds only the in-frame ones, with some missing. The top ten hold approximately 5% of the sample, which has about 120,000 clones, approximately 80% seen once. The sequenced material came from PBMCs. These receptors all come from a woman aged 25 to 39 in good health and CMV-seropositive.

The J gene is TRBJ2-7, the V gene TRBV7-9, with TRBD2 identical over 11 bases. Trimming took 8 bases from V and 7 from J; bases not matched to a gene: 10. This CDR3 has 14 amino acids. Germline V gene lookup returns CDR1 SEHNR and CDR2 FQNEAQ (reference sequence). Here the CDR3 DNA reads TGTGCCAGCGGACTAGCGGGCTGGTTGGGGGAGCAGTACTTC. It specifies CASGLAGWLGEQYF.

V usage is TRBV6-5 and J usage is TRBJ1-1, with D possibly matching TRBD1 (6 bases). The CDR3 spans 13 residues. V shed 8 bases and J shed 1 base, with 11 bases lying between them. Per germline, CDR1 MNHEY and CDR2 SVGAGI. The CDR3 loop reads CASSMTGNTEAFF. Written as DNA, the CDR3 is TGTGCCAGCTCCATGACAGGGAACACTGAAGCTTTCTTT.

The CDR3 sequence: CASSFGGRETQYF. DNA for the CDR3: TGTGCCAGCAGTTTCGGGGGGCGAGAGACCCAGTACTTC. The chain is built from TRBV11-1 and TRBJ2-5; D is possibly TRBD2 (7 bases). This CDR3 contains 13 residues. The germline V gene has CDR1 SGHAT and CDR2 FQDESV (reference sequence). V was pared by 6 bases and J by 4 bases, with 12 bases between.

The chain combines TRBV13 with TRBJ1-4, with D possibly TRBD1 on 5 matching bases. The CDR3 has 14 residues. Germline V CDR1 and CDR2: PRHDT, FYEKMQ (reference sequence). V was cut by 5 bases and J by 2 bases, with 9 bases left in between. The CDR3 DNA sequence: TGTGCCAGCAGCCCTGCAGGGACTAATGAAAAACTGTTTTTT. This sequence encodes CASSPAGTNEKLFF.

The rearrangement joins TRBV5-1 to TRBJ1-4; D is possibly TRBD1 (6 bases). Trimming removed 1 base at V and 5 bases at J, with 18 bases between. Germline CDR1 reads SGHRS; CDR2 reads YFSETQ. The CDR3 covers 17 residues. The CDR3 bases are TGCGCCAGCAGCTTGTTTTCAATAGGGCAGGGGAATGAAAAACTGTTTTTT. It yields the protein CASSLFSIGQGNEKLFF.

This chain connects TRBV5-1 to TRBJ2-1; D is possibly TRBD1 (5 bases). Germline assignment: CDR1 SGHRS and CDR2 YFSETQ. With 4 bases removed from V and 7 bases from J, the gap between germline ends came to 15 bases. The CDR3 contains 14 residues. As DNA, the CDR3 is TGCGCCAGCAGCAACCCCCAGGGTGGGAATGAGCAGTTCTTC. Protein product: CASSNPQGGNEQFF.

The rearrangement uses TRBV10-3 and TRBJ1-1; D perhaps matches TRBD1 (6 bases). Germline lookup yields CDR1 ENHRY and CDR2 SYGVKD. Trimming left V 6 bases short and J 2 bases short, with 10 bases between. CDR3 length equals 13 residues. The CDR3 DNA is TGTGCCATCAGGATACAGGGTAACACTGAAGCTTTCTTT. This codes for CAIRIQGNTEAFF.

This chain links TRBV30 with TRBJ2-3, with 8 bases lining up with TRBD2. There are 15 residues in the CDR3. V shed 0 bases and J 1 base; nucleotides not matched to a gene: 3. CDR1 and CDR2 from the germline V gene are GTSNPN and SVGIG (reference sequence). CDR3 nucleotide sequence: TGTGCCTGGAGTGTAGCGGGAGCGCGCACAGATACGCAGTATTTT. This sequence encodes CAWSVAGARTDTQYF.

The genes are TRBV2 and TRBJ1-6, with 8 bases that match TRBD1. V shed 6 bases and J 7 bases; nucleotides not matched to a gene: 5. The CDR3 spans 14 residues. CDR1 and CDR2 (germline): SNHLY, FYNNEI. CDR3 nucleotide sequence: TGTGCCAGCAGCCCCGGACAGGGAAATTCACCCCTCCACTTT. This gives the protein CASSPGQGNSPLHF.

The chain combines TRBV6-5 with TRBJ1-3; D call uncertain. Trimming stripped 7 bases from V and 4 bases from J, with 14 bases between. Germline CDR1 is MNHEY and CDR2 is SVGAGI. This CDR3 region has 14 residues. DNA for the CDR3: TGTGCCAGCACTCCCCGCCCTAGAGGAAACACCATATATTTT. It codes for CASTPRPRGNTIYF.

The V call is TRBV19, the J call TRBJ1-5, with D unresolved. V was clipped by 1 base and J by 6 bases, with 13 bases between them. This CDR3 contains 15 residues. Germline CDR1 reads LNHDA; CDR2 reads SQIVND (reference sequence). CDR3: CASSIAQAPGQPQHF. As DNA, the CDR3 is TGTGCCAGTAGTATAGCTCAGGCTCCCGGTCAGCCCCAGCATTTT.

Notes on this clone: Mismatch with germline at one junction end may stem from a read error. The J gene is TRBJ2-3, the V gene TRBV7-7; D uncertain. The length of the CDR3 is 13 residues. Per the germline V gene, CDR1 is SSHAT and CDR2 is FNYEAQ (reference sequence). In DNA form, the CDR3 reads TGTGCTAGCAGCCGAAACCCAGGTCGGACGCAGTATTTT. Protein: CASSRNPGRTQYF.

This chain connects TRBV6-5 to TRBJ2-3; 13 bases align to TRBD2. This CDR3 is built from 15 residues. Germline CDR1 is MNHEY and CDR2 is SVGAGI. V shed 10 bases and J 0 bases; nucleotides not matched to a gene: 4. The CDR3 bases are TGTGCCACCAGACTAGCGGGGGGTAGCACAGATACGCAGTATTTT. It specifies CATRLAGGSTDTQYF.

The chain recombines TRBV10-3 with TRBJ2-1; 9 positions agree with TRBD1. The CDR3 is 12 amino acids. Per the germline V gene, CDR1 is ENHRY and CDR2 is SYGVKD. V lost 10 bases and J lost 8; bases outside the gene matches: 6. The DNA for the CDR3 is TGTGCCACAGGACAGGGGTCCGATGAGCAGTTCTTC. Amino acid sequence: CATGQGSDEQFF.

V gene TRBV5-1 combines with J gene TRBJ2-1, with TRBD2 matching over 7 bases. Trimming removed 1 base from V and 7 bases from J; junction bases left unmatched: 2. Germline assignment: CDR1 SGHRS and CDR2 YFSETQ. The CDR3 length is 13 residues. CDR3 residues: CASSLLAANEQFF. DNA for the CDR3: TGCGCCAGCAGCTTGCTAGCGGCGAATGAGCAGTTCTTC.

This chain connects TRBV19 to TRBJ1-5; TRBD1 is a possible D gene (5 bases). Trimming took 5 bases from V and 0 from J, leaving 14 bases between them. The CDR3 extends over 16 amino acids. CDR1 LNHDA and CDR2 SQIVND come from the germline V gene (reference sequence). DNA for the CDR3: TGTGCCAGTAGTCCCCCGACAGTTCTTAGCAATCAGCCCCAGCATTTT. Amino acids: CASSPPTVLSNQPQHF.

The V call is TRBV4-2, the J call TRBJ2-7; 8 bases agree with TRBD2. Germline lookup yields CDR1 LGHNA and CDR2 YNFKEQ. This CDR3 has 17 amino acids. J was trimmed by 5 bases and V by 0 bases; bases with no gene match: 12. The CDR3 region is CASSQERVLAGVDEQYF. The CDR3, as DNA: TGTGCCAGCAGCCAAGAAAGGGTCCTAGCGGGCGTGGACGAGCAGTACTTC.

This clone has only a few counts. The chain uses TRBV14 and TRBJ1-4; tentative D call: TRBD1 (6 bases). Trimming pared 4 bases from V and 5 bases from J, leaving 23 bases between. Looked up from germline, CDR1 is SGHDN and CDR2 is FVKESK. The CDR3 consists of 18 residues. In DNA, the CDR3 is TGTGCCAGCAGCCCGGACCCTACAGGGAATTACTTGAATGAAAAACTGTTTTTT. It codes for CASSPDPTGNYLNEKLFF.

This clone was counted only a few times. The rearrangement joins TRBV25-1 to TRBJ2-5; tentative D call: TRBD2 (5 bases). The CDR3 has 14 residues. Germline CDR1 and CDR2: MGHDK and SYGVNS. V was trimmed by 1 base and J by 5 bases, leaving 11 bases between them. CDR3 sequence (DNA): TGTGCCAGCAGTGAATTTGACGGAGGTGAGACCCAGTACTTC. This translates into CASSEFDGGETQYF.